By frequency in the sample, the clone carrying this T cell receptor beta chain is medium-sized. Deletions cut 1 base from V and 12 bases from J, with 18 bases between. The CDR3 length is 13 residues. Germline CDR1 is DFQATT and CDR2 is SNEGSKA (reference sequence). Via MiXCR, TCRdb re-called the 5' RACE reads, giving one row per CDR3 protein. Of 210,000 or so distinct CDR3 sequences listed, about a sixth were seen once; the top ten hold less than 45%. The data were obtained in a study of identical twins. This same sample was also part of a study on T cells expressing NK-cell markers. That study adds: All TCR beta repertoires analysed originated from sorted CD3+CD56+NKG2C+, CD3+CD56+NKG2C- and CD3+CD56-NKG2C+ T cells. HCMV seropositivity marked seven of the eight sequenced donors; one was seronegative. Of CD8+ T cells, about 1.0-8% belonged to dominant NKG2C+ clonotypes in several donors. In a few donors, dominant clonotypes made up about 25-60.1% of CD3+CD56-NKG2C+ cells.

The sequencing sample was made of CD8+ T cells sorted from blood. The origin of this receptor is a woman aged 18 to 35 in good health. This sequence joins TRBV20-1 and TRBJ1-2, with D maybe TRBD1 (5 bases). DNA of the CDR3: TGCAGTGCTAGAGGCAGGGTCGCGTGGCGGAACACCTTC. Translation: CSARGRVAWRNTF.